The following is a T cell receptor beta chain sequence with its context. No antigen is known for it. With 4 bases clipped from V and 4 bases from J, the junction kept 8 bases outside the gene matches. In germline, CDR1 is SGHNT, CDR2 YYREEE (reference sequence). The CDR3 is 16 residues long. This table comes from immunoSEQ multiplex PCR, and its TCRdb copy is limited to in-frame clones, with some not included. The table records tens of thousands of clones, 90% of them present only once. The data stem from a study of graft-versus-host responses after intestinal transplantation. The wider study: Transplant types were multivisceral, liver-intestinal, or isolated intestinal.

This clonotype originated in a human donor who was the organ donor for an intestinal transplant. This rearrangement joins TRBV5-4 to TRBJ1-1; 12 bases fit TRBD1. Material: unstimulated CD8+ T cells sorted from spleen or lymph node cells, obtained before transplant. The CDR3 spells CASSPGTGGKGTEAFF. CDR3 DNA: TGTGCCAGCAGCCCCGGGACAGGGGGCAAGGGCACTGAAGCTTTCTTT.